This T cell receptor beta chain came from a study of T-cell reconstitution after alpha-beta-depleted transplantation in children. Study-level points and caveats: Newly produced T cells mostly accounted for T-cell counts and diversity one year post-transplant.

CDR3 length equals 15 residues. Trimming at V came to 5 bases and at J to 6 bases, leaving 8 bases not matched to a gene. Germline V CDR1 and CDR2: SSHAT, FNYEAQ (reference sequence). Preparation of the TCRbeta library was carried out with unique molecular identifiers. TCRdb re-called the PCR reads with MiXCR, one entry per CDR3 protein. Here the sample spans about 300,000 distinct CDR3 sequences, 6% to 10% being singletons. There are many counts of this clonotype. The antigen remains undetermined. The material sequenced was peripheral blood, taken 360 days after TCRalphabeta/CD19-depleted stem cell transplant. This receptor was obtained from a female patient aged 2 to 10 who had a stem cell transplant for Fanconi anemia, so the T cells may come from the graft donor. The chain is built from TRBV7-7 and TRBJ2-1, with TRBD2 matching over 9 bases. DNA for the CDR3: TGTGCCAGCAGCCCAGGCCTAGCGGGGTTCAATGAGCAGTTCTTC. Protein: CASSPGLAGFNEQFF.